This paragraph covers one T cell receptor beta chain sequence. A much larger clone is a single base away; this may be a read error. There are 13 residues in the CDR3. CDR1 is MGHRA, CDR2 YSYEKL, per germline. With approximately 470 ng total RNA as template and a constant-region primer, TCR beta cDNA was made. Three nested multiplex PCR rounds, a slightly modified ARM-PCR method, built the TCR beta libraries. Two initial PCR rounds of about 9 cycles each paired TRBV1-TRBV30 forward primers with a C-beta reverse primer. Each CDR3 protein gets one entry after TCRdb re-called the multiplex PCR reads with MiXCR. Of tens of thousands of distinct CDR3 sequences in the sample, over 65% are singletons; the top ten hold less than 45%. It was from around 18-30 mg of unsorted bulk tissue that RNA and DNA were co-extracted. Viable tumor cells exceeded 90% in all tumor samples. The data originate from a study of tumor-infiltrating lymphocytes in primary liver carcinoma. Across the study: The study reported T1-T3 N0M0 tumors spanning 4.2 to 10 cm. Samples produced roughly 3.65 to 7.5 million productive TCRbeta reads, comparable across tissue types.

What was sequenced was liver tumor tissue from sampling region 1. Indicated subset: tumor region T1, superior pole. The TCR comes from a man aged 35-49 years with primary liver carcinoma and hepatitis B virus infection. This chain uses TRBV4-1 with TRBJ1-2; a possible D gene is TRBD1 (5 bases). CDR3 region: CASSETANYCYTF. The CDR3 DNA reads as TGCGCCAGCAGCGAGACAGCTAACTATTGCTACACCTTC.